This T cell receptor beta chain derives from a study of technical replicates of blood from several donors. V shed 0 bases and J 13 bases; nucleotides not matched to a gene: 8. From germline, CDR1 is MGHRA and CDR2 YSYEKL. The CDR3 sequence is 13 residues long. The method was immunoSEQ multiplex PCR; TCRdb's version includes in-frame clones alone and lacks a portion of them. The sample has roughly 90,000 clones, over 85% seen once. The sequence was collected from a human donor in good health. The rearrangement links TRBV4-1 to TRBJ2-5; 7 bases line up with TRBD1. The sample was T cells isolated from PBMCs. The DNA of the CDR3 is TGCGCCAGCAGCCAAGAGGGACAGACAGGACGGTACTTC. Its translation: CASSQEGQTGRYF.